A selection of T cell receptor beta chains follows, all from one sample in a study of OX40 agonist ivuxolimab in advanced cancers. Assay used: immunoSEQ multiplex PCR; TCRdb lists only in-frame clones, some missing. The data hold 150,000 to 190,000 clones, with approximately 94% observed a single time. Material: CD4+ or CD8+ T cells sorted from blood, obtained in a trial of the OX40 agonist ivuxolimab. The receptor set was obtained from an adult with an advanced solid tumor such as melanoma, head and neck, liver or kidney cancer. The CDR3 runs from the conserved cysteine through the conserved F or W. The order of the fields is CDR3 protein, CDR3 DNA, D gene, J gene, clone size, V gene. D genes are given only for firm matches. Size values are once, few and many counts, or a class for expanded clones, and some rows have none.

CASSLATANYYNSPLHF | TGTGCCAGCAGCTTGGCGACAGCCAACTACTATAATTCACCCCTCCACTTT | - | TRBJ1-6 | - | TRBV5-6
CASSLGALPAYEQYF | TGCGCCAGCAGCTTGGGGGCCCTCCCCGCCTACGAGCAGTACTTC | - | TRBJ2-7 | - | TRBV5-1
CASSQTGGRTGELFF | TGCGCCAGCAGCCAGACGGGGGGGCGCACCGGGGAGCTGTTTTTT | TRBD2 | TRBJ2-2 | - | TRBV4-1
CATSRAPGQGYEQYF | TGTGCCACCAGCAGAGCCCCGGGACAGGGCTACGAGCAGTACTTC | TRBD1 | TRBJ2-7 | - | TRBV15
CSVARTQSTDTQYF | TGCAGCGTTGCCCGGACACAGAGCACAGATACGCAGTATTTT | - | TRBJ2-3 | - | TRBV29-1
CASSRGLAGDGETQYF | TGCGCCAGCAGCCGGGGACTAGCGGGGGACGGAGAGACCCAGTACTTC | TRBD2 | TRBJ2-5 | - | TRBV5-1
CASSLVQDFSGNTIYF | TGTGCCAGCAGCTTGGTACAGGACTTCTCTGGAAACACCATATATTTT | - | TRBJ1-3 | - | TRBV5-5
CASSPGLQETQYF | TGTGCCAGCAGCCCGGGACTGCAAGAGACCCAGTACTTC | - | TRBJ2-5 | - | TRBV4-2
CASSPGGGNGYTF | TGTGCCAGCAGCCCTGGGGGGGGGAATGGCTACACCTTC | - | TRBJ1-2 | - | TRBV7-2
CSATPAYEQFF | TGCAGTGCTACCCCCGCGTATGAGCAGTTCTTC | - | TRBJ2-1 | once | TRBV20-1
CASSSLTSGFYNEQFF | TGTGCCAGCAGTTCCTTGACTAGCGGGTTCTACAATGAGCAGTTCTTC | TRBD2 | TRBJ2-1 | - | TRBV28
CASSNNRGTILGEQYF | TGTGCCAGCAGTAACAATAGAGGTACTATATTGGGTGAGCAGTACTTC | - | TRBJ2-7 | once | TRBV2
CASSSDRPGGDGYTF | TGCGCCAGCAGCTCGGACAGGCCGGGAGGGGATGGCTACACCTTC | TRBD1 | TRBJ1-2 | - | TRBV5-1
CASSFVLSGASYNEQFF | TGTGCCAGCAGCTTCGTACTGAGCGGGGCCTCCTACAATGAGCAGTTCTTC | TRBD2 | TRBJ2-1 | - | TRBV5-6
CASSLGAGLSSYEQYF | TGTGCCAGCAGCTTGGGGGCGGGATTGAGCTCCTACGAGCAGTACTTC | - | TRBJ2-7 | - | TRBV5-4
CASSNQDSEKLFF | TGTGCCAGCAGTAACCAGGACAGTGAAAAACTGTTTTTT | - | TRBJ1-4 | - | TRBV6-6
CASSINSQETQYF | TGTGCCAGTAGTATTAACAGCCAAGAGACCCAGTACTTC | - | TRBJ2-5 | - | TRBV19
CASGLVLGPTGELFF | TGTGCTAGTGGTTTGGTACTAGGTCCCACCGGGGAGCTGTTTTTT | - | TRBJ2-2 | - | TRBV12-5
CASSGRLAGVYEQYF | TGCGCCAGCAGCGGGAGACTAGCGGGGGTCTACGAGCAGTACTTC | TRBD2 | TRBJ2-7 | - | TRBV5-1
CASSQDAGRGETQYF | TGCGCCAGCAGCCAAGATGCGGGCAGGGGTGAGACCCAGTACTTC | - | TRBJ2-5 | - | TRBV4-1
CASRFPGQVDNEQFF | TGTGCCAGTAGATTTCCGGGACAGGTAGACAATGAGCAGTTCTTC | TRBD1 | TRBJ2-1 | - | TRBV19
CASSLSGTIGGELFF | TGTGCCAGCAGCTTATCCGGGACTATAGGAGGGGAGCTGTTTTTT | TRBD2 | TRBJ2-2 | - | TRBV7-3
CASSYEASGGYEQYF | TGTGCCAGCAGTTACGAGGCTAGCGGGGGGTACGAGCAGTACTTC | TRBD2 | TRBJ2-7 | - | TRBV6-5
CASTDPAGGFYGYTF | TGTGCCAGCACTGACCCGGCAGGGGGCTTCTATGGCTACACCTTC | TRBD1 | TRBJ1-2 | - | TRBV7-2
CAGQGQSTDTQYF | TGTGCCGGCCAGGGACAGAGCACAGATACGCAGTATTTT | TRBD1 | TRBJ2-3 | - | TRBV2
CASSANPGQQNRPQHF | TGTGCCAGCAGCGCAAACCCGGGACAGCAAAATCGGCCCCAGCATTTT | TRBD1 | TRBJ1-5 | - | TRBV7-2
CASSLWGSSGTGELFF | TGTGCCAGCAGTTTGTGGGGGAGTTCAGGGACCGGGGAGCTGTTTTTT | - | TRBJ2-2 | - | TRBV27
CASSYEGGYGYTF | TGTGCCAGCAGTTACGAGGGAGGCTATGGCTACACCTTC | - | TRBJ1-2 | - | TRBV6-5
CASSISGDYSGANVLTF | TGTGCCAGTAGTATTTCAGGGGATTACTCTGGGGCCAACGTCCTGACTTTC | - | TRBJ2-6 | - | TRBV19
CASSLGQGTYGYTF | TGTGCCAGCAGTTTAGGGCAGGGGACCTATGGCTACACCTTC | - | TRBJ1-2 | - | TRBV28
CASSLSPGGGNTEAFF | TGTGCCAGCAGCTTGAGCCCAGGGGGAGGGAACACTGAAGCTTTCTTT | TRBD1 | TRBJ1-1 | - | TRBV7-2
CASSFDRTGVYGYTF | TGTGCCAGCAGCTTCGACAGGACAGGGGTTTATGGCTACACCTTC | TRBD1 | TRBJ1-2 | - | TRBV7-2
CASSPTSGSYNEQFF | TGCGCCAGCAGCCCTACTAGCGGGAGTTACAATGAGCAGTTCTTC | TRBD2 | TRBJ2-1 | - | TRBV5-1
CASSPPQGSSYNEQFF | TGTGCCAGCTCACCACCGCAGGGGAGCTCCTACAATGAGCAGTTCTTC | - | TRBJ2-1 | - | TRBV18
CASSLALELYSNQPQHF | TGTGCCAGCAGCTTAGCCCTAGAACTATATAGCAATCAGCCCCAGCATTTT | - | TRBJ1-5 | once | TRBV7-8
CASSPTRAHRDTQYF | TGCGCCAGCAGCCCTACCCGGGCGCACAGGGATACGCAGTATTTT | - | TRBJ2-3 | - | TRBV4-3
CASSQRDSLSEQYF | TGTGCCAGCAGTCAACGGGACAGCCTCTCCGAGCAGTACTTC | TRBD1 | TRBJ2-7 | once | TRBV6-5
CASSVGRASNEQFF | TGTGCCAGCAGCGTCGGGAGGGCGTCGAATGAGCAGTTCTTC | TRBD2 | TRBJ2-1 | - | TRBV9
CASSSRQGGNYGYTF | TGTGCCAGCAGCTCCCGACAGGGTGGGAACTATGGCTACACCTTC | TRBD1 | TRBJ1-2 | - | TRBV7-2
CASSFDRIGEKLFF | TGTGCCAGCAGCTTCGACAGGATCGGCGAAAAACTGTTTTTT | - | TRBJ1-4 | - | TRBV11-2
CASGGQRSYEQYF | TGTGCCAGCGGGGGACAGCGCTCCTACGAGCAGTACTTC | TRBD1 | TRBJ2-7 | - | TRBV25-1